The clone carrying this T cell receptor (beta chain) was observed a few times. Its antigen is still unknown. Vbeta (60) and Jbeta (13) primers were used in the PCR. Sequencing used immunoSEQ multiplex PCR; TCRdb keeps in-frame clones, though not all of them. The table shows around 94,000 clones, with around 80% occurring only once. The record originates from a study of cytomegalovirus exposure and HLA in healthy donors. The study, taken as a whole, reports: An observed cluster of highly shared sequence variants was recorded as a likely sequencing artifact. A later analysis found TCR association rates differed by HLA locus, highest for DRB1 and lowest for HLA-C. For most subjects, TCR beta sequences were reported to predict HLA-A and HLA-B alleles with accuracy.

Germline CDR1 MDHEN, CDR2 SYDVKM. This CDR3 has 16 residues. The germline V and J ends were trimmed by 4 bases and 2 bases, with 18 bases remaining between them. This clonotype was obtained from a male donor in good health and CMV-seropositive. Sequencing input: PBMCs. This sequence joins TRBV28 and TRBJ2-7; weak D call: TRBD1 (6 bases). CDR3 sequence (DNA): TGTGCCAGCAGTTCACCCGTCCTGCCAGGGGCCTACGAGCAGTACTTC. It codes for CASSSPVLPGAYEQYF.